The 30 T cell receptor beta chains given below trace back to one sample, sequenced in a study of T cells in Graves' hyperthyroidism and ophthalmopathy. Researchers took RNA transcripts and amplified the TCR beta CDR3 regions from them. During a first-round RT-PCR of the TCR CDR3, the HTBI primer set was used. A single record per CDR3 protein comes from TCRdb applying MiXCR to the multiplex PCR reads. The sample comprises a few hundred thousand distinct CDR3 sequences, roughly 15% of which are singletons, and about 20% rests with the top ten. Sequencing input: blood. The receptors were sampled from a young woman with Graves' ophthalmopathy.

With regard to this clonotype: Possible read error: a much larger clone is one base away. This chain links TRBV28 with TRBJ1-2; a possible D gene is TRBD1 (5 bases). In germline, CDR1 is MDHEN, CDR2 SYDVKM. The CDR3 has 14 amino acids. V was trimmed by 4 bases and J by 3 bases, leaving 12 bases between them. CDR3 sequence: CASSWAGSDYGYTF. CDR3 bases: TGTGCCAGCAGTTGGGCAGGGAGTGACTATGGCTACACCTTC.

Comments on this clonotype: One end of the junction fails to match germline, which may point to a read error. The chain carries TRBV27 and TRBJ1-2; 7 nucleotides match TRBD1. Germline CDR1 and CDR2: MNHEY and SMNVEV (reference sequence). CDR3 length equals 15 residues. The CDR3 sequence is CAGSALQTGFGGYTF. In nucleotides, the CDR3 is TGTGCCGGCAGCGCCCTACAGACAGGGTTCGGTGGCTACACCTTC.

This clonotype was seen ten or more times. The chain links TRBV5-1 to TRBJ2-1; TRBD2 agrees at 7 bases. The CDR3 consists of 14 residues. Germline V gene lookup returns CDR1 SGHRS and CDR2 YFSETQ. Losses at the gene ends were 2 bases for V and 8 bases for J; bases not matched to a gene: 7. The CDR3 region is CASSFAGLTDEQFF. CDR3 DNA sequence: TGCGCCAGCAGCTTCGCGGGACTAACCGATGAGCAGTTCTTC.

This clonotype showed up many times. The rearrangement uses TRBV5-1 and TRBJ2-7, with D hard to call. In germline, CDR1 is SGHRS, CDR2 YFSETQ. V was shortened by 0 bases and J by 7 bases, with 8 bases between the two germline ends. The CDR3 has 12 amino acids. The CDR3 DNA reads TGCGCCAGCAGCTTGGACACCGGAGAGCAGTACTTC. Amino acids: CASSLDTGEQYF.

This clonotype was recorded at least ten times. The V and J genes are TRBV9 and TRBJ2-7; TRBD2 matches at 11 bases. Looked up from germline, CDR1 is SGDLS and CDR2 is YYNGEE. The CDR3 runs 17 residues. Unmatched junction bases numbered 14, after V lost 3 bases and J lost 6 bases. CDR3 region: CASSEEDSGGALAEQYF. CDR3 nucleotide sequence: TGTGCCAGCAGCGAGGAGGATAGCGGGGGGGCTTTGGCCGAGCAGTACTTC.

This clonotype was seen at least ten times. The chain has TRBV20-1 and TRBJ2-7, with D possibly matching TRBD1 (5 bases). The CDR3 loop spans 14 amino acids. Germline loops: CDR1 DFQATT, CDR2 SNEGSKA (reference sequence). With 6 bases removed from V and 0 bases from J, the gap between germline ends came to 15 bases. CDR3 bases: TGCAGTGCCAATACAGGAGATAGCTCCTACGAGCAGTACTTC. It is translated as CSANTGDSSYEQYF.

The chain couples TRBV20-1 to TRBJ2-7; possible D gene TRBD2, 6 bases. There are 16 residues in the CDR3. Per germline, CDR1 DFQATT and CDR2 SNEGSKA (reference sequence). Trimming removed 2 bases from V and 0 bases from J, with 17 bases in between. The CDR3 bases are TGCAGTGCTAGAATGTTACGAGCGGGCCTCTCCTACGAGCAGTACTTC. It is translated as CSARMLRAGLSYEQYF.

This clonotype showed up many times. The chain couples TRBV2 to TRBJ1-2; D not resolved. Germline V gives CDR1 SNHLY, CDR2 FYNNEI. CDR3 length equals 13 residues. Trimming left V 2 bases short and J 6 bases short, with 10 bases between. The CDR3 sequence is CASSEISKDGYTF. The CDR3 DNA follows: TGTGCCAGCAGTGAAATAAGTAAGGATGGCTACACCTTC.

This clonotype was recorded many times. CDR3 region: CASSLVLQYTEAFF. In DNA, the CDR3 is TGTGCCAGCAGCTTAGTTCTGCAGTACACTGAAGCTTTCTTT. This chain joins TRBV11-2 and TRBJ1-1; D ambiguous. V was cut by 1 base and J by 3 bases, with 9 bases left in between. The CDR3 has 14 residues. CDR1 is SGHAT, CDR2 FQNNGV, per germline.

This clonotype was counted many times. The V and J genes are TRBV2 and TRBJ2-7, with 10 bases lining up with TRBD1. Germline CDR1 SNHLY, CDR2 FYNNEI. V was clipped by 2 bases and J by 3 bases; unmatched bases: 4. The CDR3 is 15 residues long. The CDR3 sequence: CASSEMRTGGYEQYF. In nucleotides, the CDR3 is TGTGCCAGCAGTGAAATGAGGACAGGGGGCTACGAGCAGTACTTC.

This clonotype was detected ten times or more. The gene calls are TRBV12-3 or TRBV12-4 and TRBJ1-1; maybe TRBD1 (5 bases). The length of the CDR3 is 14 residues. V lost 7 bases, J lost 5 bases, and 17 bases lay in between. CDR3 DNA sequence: TGTGCCAGCACCATTGACAGCTGGGGGACTGAAGCTTTCTTT. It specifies CASTIDSWGTEAFF.

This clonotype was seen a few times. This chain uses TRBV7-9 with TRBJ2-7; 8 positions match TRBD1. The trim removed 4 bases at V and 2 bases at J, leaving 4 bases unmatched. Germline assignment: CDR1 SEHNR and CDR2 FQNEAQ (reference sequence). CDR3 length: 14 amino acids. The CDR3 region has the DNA TGTGCCAGCAGCTGGGACAGGAGCGCCTACGAGCAGTACTTC. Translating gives CASSWDRSAYEQYF. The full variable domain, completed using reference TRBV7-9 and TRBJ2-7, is DTGVSQNPRHKITKRGQNVTFRCDPISEHNRLYWYRQTLGQGPEFLTYFQNEAQLEKSRLLSDRFSAERPKGSFSTLEIQRTEQGDSAMYLCASSWDRSAYEQYFGPGTRLTVT.

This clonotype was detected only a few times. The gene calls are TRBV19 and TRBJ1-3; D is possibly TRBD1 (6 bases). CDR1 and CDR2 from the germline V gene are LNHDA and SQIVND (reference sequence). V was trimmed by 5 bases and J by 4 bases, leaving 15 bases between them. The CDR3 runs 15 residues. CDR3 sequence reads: CASSPRDTSGNTIYF. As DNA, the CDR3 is TGTGCCAGTAGTCCACGGGACACCTCAGGAAACACCATATATTTT.

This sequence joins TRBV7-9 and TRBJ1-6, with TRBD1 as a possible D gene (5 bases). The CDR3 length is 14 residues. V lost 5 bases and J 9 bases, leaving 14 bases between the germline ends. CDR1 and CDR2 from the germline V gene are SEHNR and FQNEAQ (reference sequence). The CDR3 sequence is CASSPRGQSSPLHF. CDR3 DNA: TGTGCCAGCAGCCCCCGGGGCCAAAGTTCACCCCTCCACTTT.

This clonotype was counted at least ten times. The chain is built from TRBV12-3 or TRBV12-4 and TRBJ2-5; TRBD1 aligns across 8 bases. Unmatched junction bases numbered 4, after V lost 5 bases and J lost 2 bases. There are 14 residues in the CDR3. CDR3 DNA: TGTGCCAGCAGTCCTCGGGACAGGCAAGAGACCCAGTACTTC. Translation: CASSPRDRQETQYF.

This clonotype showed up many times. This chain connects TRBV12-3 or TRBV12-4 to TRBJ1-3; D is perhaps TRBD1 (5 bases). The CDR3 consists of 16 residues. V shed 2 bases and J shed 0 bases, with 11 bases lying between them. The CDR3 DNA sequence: TGTGCCAGCAGTTTATTGTCAGGGCGCTCTGGAAACACCATATATTTT. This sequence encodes CASSLLSGRSGNTIYF.

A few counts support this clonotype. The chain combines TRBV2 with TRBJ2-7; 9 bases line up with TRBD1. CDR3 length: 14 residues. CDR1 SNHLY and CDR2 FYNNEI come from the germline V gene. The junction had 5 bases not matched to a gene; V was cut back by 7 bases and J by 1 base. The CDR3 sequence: CASTLDRGSYEQYF. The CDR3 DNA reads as TGTGCCAGCACCTTGGACAGGGGTTCCTACGAGCAGTACTTC.

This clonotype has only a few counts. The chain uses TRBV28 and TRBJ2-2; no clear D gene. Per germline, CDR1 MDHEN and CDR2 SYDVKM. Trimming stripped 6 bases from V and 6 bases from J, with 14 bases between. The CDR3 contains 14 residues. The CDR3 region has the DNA TGTGCCAGCAGCATTAATTGGGGTCCCGGGGAGCTGTTTTTT. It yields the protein CASSINWGPGELFF. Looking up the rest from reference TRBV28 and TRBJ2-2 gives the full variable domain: DVKVTQSSRYLVKRTGEKVFLECVQDMDHENMFWYRQDPGLGLRLIYFSYDVKMKEKGDIPEGYSVSREKKERFSLILESASTNQTSMYLCASSINWGPGELFFGEGSRLTVL.

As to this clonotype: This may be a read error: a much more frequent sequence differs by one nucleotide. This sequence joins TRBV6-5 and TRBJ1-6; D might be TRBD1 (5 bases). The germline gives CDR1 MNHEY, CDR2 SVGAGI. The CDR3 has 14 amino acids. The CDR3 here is CSSSYPSRGSPLHF. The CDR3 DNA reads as TGTTCCAGCAGTTACCCGAGTAGGGGTTCACCCCTCCACTTT.

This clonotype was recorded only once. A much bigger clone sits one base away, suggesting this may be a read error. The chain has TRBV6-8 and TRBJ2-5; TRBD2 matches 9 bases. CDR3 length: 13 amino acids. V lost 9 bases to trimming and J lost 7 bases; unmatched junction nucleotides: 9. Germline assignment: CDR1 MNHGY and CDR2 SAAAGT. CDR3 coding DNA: TGTGCCAGAACTAGACTAGCGGCCCGGACCCAGTACTTC. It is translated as CARTRLAARTQYF.

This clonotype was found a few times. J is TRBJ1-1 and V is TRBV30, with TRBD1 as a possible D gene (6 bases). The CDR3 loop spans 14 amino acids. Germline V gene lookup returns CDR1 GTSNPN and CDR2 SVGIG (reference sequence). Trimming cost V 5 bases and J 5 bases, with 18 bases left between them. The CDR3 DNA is TGTGCCTGGCGTAAAAGGGACATACGGACTGAAGCTTTCTTT. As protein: CAWRKRDIRTEAFF.

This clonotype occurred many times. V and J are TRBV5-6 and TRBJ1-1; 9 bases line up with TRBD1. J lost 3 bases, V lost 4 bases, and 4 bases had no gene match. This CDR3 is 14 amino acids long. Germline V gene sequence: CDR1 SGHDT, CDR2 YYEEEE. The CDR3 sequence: CASSPGTGYTEAFF. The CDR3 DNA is TGTGCCAGCAGCCCCGGGACAGGGTACACTGAAGCTTTCTTT.

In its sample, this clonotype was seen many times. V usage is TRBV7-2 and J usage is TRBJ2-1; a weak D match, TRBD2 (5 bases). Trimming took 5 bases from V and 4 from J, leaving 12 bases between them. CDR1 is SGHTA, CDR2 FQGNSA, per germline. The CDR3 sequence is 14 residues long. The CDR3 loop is CASSPTTGYNEQFF. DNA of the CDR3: TGTGCCAGCAGCCCAACGACGGGGTACAATGAGCAGTTCTTC.

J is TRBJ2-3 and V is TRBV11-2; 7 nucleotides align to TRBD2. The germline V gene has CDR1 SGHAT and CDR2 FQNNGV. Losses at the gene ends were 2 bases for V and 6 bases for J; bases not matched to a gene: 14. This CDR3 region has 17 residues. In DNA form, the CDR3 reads TGTGCCAGCAGCTTATTAGGCCAGCAGCGGGGACCTGATACGCAGTATTTT. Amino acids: CASSLLGQQRGPDTQYF. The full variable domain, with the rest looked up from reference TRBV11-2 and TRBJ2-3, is EAGVAQSPRYKIIEKRQSVAFWCNPISGHATLYWYQQILGQGPKLLIQFQNNGVVDDSQLPKDRFSAERLKGVDSTLKIQPAKLEDSAVYLCASSLLGQQRGPDTQYFGPGTRLTVL.

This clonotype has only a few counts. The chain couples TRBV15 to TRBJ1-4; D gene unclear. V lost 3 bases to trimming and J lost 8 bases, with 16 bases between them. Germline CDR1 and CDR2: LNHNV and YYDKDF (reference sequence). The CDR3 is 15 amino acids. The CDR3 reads CATSSLGPPGEKLFF. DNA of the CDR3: TGTGCCACCAGCAGCCTCGGGCCCCCGGGGGAAAAACTGTTTTTT.

The CDR3 region has the DNA TGTGCCAGCAGCCCGGGACAGGGGCGGCGGGAAAAACTGTTTTTT. This encodes CASSPGQGRREKLFF. V is TRBV5-4 and J is TRBJ1-4, with 10 bases fitting TRBD1. Germline CDR1 and CDR2: SGHNT and YYREEE (reference sequence). The CDR3 covers 15 residues. V lost 4 bases to trimming and J lost 8 bases; unmatched junction nucleotides: 8. The full variable domain, rest sourced from reference TRBV5-4 and TRBJ1-4, is ETGVTQSPTHLIKTRGQQVTLRCSSQSGHNTVSWYQQALGQGPQFIFQYYREEENGRGNFPPRFSGLQFPNYSSELNVNALELDDSALYLCASSPGQGRREKLFFGSGTQLSVL.

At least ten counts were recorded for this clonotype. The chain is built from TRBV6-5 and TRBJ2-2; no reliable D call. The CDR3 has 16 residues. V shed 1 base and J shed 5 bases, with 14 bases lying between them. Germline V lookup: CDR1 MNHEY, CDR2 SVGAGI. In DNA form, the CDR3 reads TGTGCCAGCAGTTACTTATTCCCCGACGGGACCGGGGAGCTGTTTTTT. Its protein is CASSYLFPDGTGELFF.

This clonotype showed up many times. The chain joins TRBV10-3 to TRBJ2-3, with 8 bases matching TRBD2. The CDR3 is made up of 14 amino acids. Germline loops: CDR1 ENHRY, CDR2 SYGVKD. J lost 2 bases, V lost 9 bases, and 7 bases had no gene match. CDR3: CAIKRGSNTDTQYF. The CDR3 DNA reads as TGTGCCATTAAGCGGGGGAGCAACACAGATACGCAGTATTTT.

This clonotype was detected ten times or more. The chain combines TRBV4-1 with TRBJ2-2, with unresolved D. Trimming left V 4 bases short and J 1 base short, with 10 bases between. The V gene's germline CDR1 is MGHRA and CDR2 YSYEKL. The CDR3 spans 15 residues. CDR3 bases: TGCGCCAGCAGCCTGCACGGCCAGAACACCGGGGAGCTGTTTTTT. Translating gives CASSLHGQNTGELFF.

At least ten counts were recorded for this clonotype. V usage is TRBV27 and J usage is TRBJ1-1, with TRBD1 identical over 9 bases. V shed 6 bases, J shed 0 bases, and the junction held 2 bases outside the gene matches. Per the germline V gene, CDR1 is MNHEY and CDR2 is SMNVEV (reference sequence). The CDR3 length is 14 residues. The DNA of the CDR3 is TGTGCCAGCAGACGACAGGGGGTGAACACTGAAGCTTTCTTT. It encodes CASRRQGVNTEAFF.